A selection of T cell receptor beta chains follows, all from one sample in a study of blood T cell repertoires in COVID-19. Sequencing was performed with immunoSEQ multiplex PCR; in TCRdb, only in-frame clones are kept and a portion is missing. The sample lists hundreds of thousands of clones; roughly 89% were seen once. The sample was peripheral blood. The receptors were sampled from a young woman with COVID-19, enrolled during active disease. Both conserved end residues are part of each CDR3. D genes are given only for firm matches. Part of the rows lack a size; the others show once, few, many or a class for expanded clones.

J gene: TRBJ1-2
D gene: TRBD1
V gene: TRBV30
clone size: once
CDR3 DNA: TGTGCCTGGAGTGTACAGGGGACCGAAAACTATGGCTACACCTTC
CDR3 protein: CAWSVQGTENYGYTF

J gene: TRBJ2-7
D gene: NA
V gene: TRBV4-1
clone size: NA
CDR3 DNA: TGCGCCAGCAGCCAAGATGCTGACAGCAGCTCCTACGGGCAGTACTTC
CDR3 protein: CASSQDADSSSYGQYF

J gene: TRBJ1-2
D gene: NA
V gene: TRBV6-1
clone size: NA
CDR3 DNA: TGTGCCAGCAGTGAAGCGAGGAACTATGGCTACACCTTC
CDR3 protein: CASSEARNYGYTF

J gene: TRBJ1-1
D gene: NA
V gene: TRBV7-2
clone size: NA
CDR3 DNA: TGTGCCAGCAGCTTGATTTCAGGGGCTGAAGCTTTCTTT
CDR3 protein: CASSLISGAEAFF

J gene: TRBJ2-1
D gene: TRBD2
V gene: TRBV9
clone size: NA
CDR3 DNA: TGTGCCAGCAGCCCTGGAGGGCGGGGGGCTTACAATGAGCAGTTCTTC
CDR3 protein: CASSPGGRGAYNEQFF

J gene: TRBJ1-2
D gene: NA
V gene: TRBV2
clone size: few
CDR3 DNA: TGTGCCAGCAGTACCTGGGAGGCGAACTATGGCTACACCTTC
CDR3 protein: CASSTWEANYGYTF

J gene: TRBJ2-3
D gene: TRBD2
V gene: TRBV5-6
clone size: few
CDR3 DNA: TGTGCCAGCAGGGTCAGCGGGGTACCTAGCACAGATACGCAGTATTTT
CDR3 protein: CASRVSGVPSTDTQYF

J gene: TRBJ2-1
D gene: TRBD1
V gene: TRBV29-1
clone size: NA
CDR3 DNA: TGCAGCGTTTGGGGACAGCCGGGTCACAATGAGCAGTTCTTC
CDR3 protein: CSVWGQPGHNEQFF

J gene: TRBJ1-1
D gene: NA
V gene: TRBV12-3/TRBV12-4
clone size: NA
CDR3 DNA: TGTGCCAGCAGTTTTCTAGCTCGGGGTGAAGCTTTCTTT
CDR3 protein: CASSFLARGEAFF

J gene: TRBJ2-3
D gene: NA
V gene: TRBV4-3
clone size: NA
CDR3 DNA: TGCGCCAGCAGCCAGGGGGCCAGCACAGATACGCAGTATTTT
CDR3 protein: CASSQGASTDTQYF

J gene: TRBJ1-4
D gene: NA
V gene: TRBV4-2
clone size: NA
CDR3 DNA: TGTGCCAGCAGCCATCCCCGACAGGTGCTGGATGAAAAACTGTTTTTT
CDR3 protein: CASSHPRQVLDEKLFF

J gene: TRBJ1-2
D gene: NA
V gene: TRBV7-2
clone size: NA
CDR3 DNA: TGTGCCAGCAGCTTACTGACAGTAGATGGCTACACCTTC
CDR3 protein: CASSLLTVDGYTF

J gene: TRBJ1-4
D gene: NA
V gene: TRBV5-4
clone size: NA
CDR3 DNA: TGTGCCAGCAGCAAGAAACGATCAGGGGAGAATGAAAAACTGTTTTTT
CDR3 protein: CASSKKRSGENEKLFF

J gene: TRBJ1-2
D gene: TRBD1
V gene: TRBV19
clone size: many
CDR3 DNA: TGTGCCAGTAGTACCTGGGGACAGGGGTCGGGCTACACCTTC
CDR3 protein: CASSTWGQGSGYTF

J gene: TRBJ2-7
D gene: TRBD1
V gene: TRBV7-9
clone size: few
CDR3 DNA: TGTGCCAGCAGCTTAGTTGGGACAGCCGCCTACGAGCAGTACTTC
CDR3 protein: CASSLVGTAAYEQYF

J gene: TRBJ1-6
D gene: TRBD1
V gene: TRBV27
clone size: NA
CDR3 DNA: TGTGCCAGCAGTTTATCCGGGGACAGGCCGCACGTTTCACCCCTCCACTTT
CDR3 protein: CASSLSGDRPHVSPLHF

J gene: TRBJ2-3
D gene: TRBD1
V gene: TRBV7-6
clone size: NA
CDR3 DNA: TGTGCCAGCAGCTTAGGCCAGGGGGCGAGGGGAGATACGCAGTATTTT
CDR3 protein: CASSLGQGARGDTQYF

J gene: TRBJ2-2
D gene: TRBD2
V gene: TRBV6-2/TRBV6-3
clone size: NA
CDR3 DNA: TGTGCCAGCAGTTACTTTTTGGGGAGGGACACCGGGGAGCTGTTTTTT
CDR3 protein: CASSYFLGRDTGELFF

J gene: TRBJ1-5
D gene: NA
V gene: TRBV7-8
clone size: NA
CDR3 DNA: TGTGCCAGCAGCTTTGCAGGGCGGCAGCCCCAGCATTTT
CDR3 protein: CASSFAGRQPQHF

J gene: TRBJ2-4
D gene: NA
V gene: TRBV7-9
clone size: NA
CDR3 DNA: TGTGCCAGCAGCCTGGACCCGGGCGGGGCCAAAAACATTCAGTACTTC
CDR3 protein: CASSLDPGGAKNIQYF

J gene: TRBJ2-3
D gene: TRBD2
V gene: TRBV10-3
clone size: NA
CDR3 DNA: TGTGCCATCAGTGAGACTACTAGCGGGGAAGATACGCAGTATTTT
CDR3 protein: CAISETTSGEDTQYF

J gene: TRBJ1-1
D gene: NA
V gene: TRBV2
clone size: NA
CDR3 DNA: TGTGCCACCGGACAGAGGAACACTGAAGCTTTCTTT
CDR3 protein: CATGQRNTEAFF

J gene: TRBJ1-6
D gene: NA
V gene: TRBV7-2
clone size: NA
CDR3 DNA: TGTGCCAGCAGCTTAGGAGGGTATAATTCACCCCTCCACTTT
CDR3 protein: CASSLGGYNSPLHF

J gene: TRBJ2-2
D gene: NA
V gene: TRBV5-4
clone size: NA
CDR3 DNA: TGTGCCAGCAGCCTAAATTTCGATACCGGGGAGCTGTTTTTT
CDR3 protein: CASSLNFDTGELFF

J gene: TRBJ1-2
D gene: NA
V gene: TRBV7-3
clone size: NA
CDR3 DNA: TGTGCCAGCAGCCCATTACCGGGGAGCTATGGCTACACCTTC
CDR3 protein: CASSPLPGSYGYTF

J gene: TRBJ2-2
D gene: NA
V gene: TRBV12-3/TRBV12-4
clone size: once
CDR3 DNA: TGTGCCAGCAGCCGGAGGGCCGGGGAGCTGTTTTTT
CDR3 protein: CASSRRAGELFF

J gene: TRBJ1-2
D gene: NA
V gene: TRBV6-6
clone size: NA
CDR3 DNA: TGTGCCAGCAGTTTATTCCAGGGAACCGGTAATGGCTACACCTTC
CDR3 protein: CASSLFQGTGNGYTF

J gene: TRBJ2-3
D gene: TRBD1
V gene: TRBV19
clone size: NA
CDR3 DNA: TGTGCCAGTAGTATAGATTGGACAGGAGGAACAGATACGCAGTATTTT
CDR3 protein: CASSIDWTGGTDTQYF

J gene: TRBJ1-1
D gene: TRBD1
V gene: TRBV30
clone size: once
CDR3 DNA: TGTGCCTGGAGTGTACGGAGGGGGCTGGGCACTGAAGCTTTCTTT
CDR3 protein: CAWSVRRGLGTEAFF

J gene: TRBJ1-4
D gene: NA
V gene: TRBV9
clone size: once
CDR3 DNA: TGTGCCAGCAGCGTAGAGGGGGGGACTAATGAAAAACTGTTTTTT
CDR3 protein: CASSVEGGTNEKLFF

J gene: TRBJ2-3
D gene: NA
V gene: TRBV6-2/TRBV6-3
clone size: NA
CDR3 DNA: TGTGCCAGCAGCTTCTTTAGCGGAACCACAGATACGCAGTATTTT
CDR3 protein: CASSFFSGTTDTQYF

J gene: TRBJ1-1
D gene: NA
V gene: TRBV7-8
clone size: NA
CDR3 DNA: TGTGCCAGCAGCCGCAGGACTGACGTAGCTTTCTTT
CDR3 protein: CASSRRTDVAFF

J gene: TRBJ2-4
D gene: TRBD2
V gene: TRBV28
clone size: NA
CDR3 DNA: TGTGCCAGCAGTCATTGGGGGCGTAGCGGGGGAAAAACCAAAAACATTCAGTACTTC
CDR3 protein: CASSHWGRSGGKTKNIQYF

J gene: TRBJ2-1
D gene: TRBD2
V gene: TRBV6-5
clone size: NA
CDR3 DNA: TGTGCCAGCAAGACTAGCGGGGGCAGATACAATGAGCAGTTCTTC
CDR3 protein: CASKTSGGRYNEQFF

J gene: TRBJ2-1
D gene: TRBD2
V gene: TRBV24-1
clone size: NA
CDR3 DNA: TGTGCCACCTACCCGGGACTAGCGGGGTTGAATGAGCAGTTCTTC
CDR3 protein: CATYPGLAGLNEQFF

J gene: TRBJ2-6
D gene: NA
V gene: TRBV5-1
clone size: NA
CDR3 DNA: TGCGCCAGCAGCCCACGGACAGGAGGGGCGTCTGGGGCCAACGTCCTGACTTTC
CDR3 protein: CASSPRTGGASGANVLTF

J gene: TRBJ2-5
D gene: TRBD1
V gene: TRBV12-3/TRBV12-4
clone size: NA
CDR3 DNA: TGTGCCAGCAGTCCATTAGGGGGCGAGACCCAGTACTTC
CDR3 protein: CASSPLGGETQYF

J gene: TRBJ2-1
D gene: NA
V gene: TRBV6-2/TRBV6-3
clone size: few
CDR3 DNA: TGTGCCAGCAGTCACCGGGGGGCAGAGCAGTTCTTC
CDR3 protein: CASSHRGAEQFF

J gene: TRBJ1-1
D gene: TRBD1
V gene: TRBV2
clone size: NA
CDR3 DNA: TGTGCCAGCAGTGAGGGCAGGGGGGACACTGAAGCTTTCTTT
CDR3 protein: CASSEGRGDTEAFF

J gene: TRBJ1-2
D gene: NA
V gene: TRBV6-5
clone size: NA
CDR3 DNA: TGTGCCTGTGACAGTTTACATGGGAACTATGGCTACACCTTC
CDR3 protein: CACDSLHGNYGYTF

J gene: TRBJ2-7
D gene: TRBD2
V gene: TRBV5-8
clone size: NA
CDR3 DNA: TGTGCCAGCAGCGACCATATACGTCGGGGGGTTTCCTACGAGCAGTACTTC
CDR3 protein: CASSDHIRRGVSYEQYF

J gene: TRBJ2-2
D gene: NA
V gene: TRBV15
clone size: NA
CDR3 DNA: TGTGCCACAGGGCAGGGAGGTACCGGGGAGCTGTTTTTT
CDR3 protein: CATGQGGTGELFF

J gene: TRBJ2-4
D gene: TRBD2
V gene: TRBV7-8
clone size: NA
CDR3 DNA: TGTGCCAGCAGCTTAGGTTTAAGACTAGCGGGGGAGGTAGCCAAAAACATTCAGTACTTC
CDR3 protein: CASSLGLRLAGEVAKNIQYF

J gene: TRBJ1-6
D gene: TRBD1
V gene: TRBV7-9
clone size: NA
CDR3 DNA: TGTGCCAGCAGCCCGGGACAGGGGGCGACCTATAATTCACCCCTCCACTTT
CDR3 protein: CASSPGQGATYNSPLHF

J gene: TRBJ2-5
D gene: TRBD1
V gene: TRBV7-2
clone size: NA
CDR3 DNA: TGTGCCAGCAGCCGGACAGGCGTCCAAGAGACCCAGTACTTC
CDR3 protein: CASSRTGVQETQYF